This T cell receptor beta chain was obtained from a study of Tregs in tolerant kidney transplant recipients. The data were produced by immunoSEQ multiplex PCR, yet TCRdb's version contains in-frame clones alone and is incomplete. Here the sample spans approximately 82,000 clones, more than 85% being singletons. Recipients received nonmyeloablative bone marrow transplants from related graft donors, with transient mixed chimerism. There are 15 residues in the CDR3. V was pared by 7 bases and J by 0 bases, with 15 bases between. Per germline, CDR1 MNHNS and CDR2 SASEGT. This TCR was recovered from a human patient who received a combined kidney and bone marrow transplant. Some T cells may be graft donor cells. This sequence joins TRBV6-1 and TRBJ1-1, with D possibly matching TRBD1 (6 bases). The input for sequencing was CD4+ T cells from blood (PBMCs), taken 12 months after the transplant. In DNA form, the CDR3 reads TGTGCCAGCAACCGAGACAGGACCATGAACACTGAAGCTTTCTTT. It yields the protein CASNRDRTMNTEAFF.